These 3 T cell receptor beta chains share one sample of origin, sequenced in a study of blood T cell repertoires in COVID-19. Using immunoSEQ multiplex PCR, the repertoire was profiled, and TCRdb retains in-frame clones only, with some absent. Among about 190,000 clones listed, 65% to 90% were seen once. The specimen sequenced was PBMCs or T cells enriched from blood (not recorded which). The receptor set was obtained from a woman aged 55-69 years with acute COVID-19.

The chain joins TRBV18 to TRBJ1-5; 8 bases are a match to TRBD1. The CDR3 totals 14 residues. V was clipped by 4 bases and J by 1 base; unmatched bases: 0. From germline, CDR1 is KGHSH and CDR2 LQKENI. CDR3: CASSRQGSNQPQHF. DNA of the CDR3: TGTGCCAGCTCACGACAGGGGAGCAATCAGCCCCAGCATTTT.

This clone was seen just once. This sequence joins TRBV4-1 and TRBJ1-2; D remains unclear. Germline CDR1 MGHRA, CDR2 YSYEKL. The CDR3 length is 16 residues. V was trimmed by 1 base and J by 4 bases, leaving 16 bases between them. The DNA of the CDR3 is TGCGCCAGCAGCCAAGGCGTAGAAGCAGGTGGCTATGGCTACACCTTC. Amino acid sequence: CASSQGVEAGGYGYTF.

This rearrangement joins TRBV19 to TRBJ1-5; 8 bases fit TRBD1. The V gene end was trimmed by 7 bases and the J gene end by 3 bases; junction bases not matched to a gene: 8. Germline CDR1 is LNHDA and CDR2 is SQIVND (reference sequence). This CDR3 is built from 15 residues. The CDR3 region is CASTRTGRSNQPQHF. The CDR3 DNA reads TGTGCCAGTACCCGGACAGGGAGATCCAATCAGCCCCAGCATTTT.